These T cell receptor beta chains were read from a single sample in a study of blood T cells in healthy people across ages. MiXCR was run by TCRdb on the 5' RACE reads, yielding one entry per CDR3 protein. Of 650,000 to 800,000 distinct CDR3 sequences listed, around 43% are singletons. Sequencing was done on a sample of blood. The receptor source for this set is a man aged 55 to 70 in good health. The CDR3 runs from the conserved cysteine through the conserved F or W. A D gene is named only where the DNA matches it firmly. Some rows have no size entry. The others give once, few or many, or a class for an expanded clone.

TRBV6-1,.,TRBD1,TRBJ1-1,CASNPGQGNTEAFF,TGTGCCAGCAACCCCGGACAGGGAAATACTGAAGCTTTCTTT
TRBV12-5,many,.,TRBJ1-6,CASGLVGQSSYNSPLHF,TGTGCTAGTGGTTTGGTCGGCCAGAGCTCCTATAATTCACCCCTCCACTTT
TRBV21-1,.,.,TRBJ2-1,CASSKVRSRGSSYNEQFF,TGTGCCAGCAGTAAAGTAAGAAGCCGGGGCAGCTCCTACAATGAGCAGTTCTTC
TRBV5-1,few,.,TRBJ2-3,CASSWGGGDTQYF,TGCGCCAGCAGCTGGGGGGGCGGAGATACGCAGTATTTT
TRBV5-1,.,TRBD1,TRBJ1-4,CASSLPTGGAGEKLFF,TGCGCCAGCAGCTTGCCGACAGGGGGCGCGGGGGAAAAACTGTTTTTT
TRBV10-3,.,TRBD1,TRBJ1-2,CAISPTGLDGYTF,TGTGCCATCAGTCCGACAGGGTTGGATGGCTACACCTTC
TRBV5-1,.,TRBD1,TRBJ2-7,CASSKGQGSHEQYF,TGCGCCAGCAGCAAGGGACAGGGCAGCCACGAACAGTACTTC
TRBV6-2/TRBV6-3,once,.,TRBJ2-5,CASSPPRGLGETQYF,TGTGCCAGCAGCCCCCCACGGGGGCTGGGGGAGACCCAGTACTTC
TRBV11-1,.,TRBD1,TRBJ1-1,CASSFQGVKGEAFF,TGTGCCAGCAGCTTCCAGGGGGTTAAAGGCGAAGCTTTCTTT
TRBV6-2/TRBV6-3,few,.,TRBJ1-2,CASSRSENYGYTF,TGTGCCAGCAGTCGTTCAGAGAACTATGGCTACACCTTC
TRBV29-1,many,.,TRBJ2-1,CSVERGTYNEQFF,TGCAGCGTTGAACGGGGGACCTACAATGAGCAGTTCTTC
TRBV7-2,.,TRBD1,TRBJ2-7,CASSSFRDRGRYEQYF,TGTGCCAGCAGCAGTTTCCGGGACAGGGGTCGTTACGAGCAGTACTTC